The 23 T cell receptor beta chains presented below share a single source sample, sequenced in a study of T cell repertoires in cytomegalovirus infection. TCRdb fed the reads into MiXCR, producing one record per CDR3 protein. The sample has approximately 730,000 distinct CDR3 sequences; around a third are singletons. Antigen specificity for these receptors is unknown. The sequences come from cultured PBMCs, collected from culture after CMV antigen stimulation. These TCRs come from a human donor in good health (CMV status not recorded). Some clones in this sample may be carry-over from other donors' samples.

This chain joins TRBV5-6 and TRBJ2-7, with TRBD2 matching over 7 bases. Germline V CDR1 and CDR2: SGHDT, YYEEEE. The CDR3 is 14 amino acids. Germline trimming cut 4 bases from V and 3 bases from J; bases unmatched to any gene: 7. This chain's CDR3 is CASSPWGGDYEQYF. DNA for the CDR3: TGTGCCAGCAGCCCCTGGGGGGGGGACTACGAGCAGTACTTC.

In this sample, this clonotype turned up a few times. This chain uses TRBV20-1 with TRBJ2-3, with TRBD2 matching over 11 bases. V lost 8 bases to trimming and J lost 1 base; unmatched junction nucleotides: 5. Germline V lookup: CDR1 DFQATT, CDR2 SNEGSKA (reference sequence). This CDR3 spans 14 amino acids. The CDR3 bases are TGCAGTCCTACTAGCGGGGGAGGCACAGATACGCAGTATTTT. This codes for CSPTSGGGTDTQYF.

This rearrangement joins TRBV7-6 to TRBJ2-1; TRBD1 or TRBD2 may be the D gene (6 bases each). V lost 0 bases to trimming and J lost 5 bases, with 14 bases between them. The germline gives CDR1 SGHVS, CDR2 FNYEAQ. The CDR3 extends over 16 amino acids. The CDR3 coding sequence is TGTGCCAGCAGCTTAGCCTGGGGGGCAGAGGACAATGAGCAGTTCTTC. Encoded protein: CASSLAWGAEDNEQFF.

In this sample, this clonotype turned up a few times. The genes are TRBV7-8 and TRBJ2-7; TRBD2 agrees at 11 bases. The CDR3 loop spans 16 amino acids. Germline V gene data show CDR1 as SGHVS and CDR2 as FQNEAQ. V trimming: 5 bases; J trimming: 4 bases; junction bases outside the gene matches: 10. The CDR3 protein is CASSAPSSGGRYEQYF. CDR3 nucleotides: TGTGCCAGCAGCGCCCCCTCTAGCGGGGGGAGGTACGAGCAGTACTTC.

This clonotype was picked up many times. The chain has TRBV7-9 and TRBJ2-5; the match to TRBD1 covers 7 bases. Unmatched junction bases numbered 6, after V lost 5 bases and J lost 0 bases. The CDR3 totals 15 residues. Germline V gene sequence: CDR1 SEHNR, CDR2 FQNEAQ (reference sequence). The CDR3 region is CASSPRDRNQETQYF. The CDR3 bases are TGTGCCAGCAGCCCGAGGGACAGAAACCAAGAGACCCAGTACTTC.

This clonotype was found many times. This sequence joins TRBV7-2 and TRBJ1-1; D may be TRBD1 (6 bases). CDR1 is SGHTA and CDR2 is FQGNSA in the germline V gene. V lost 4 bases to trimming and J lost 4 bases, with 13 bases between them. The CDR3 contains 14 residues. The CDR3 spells CASSYREVSTEAFF. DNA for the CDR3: TGTGCCAGCAGCTACAGGGAAGTTAGCACTGAAGCTTTCTTT. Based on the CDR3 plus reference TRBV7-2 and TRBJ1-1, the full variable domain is GAGVSQSPSNKVTEKGKDVELRCDPISGHTALYWYRQSLGQGLEFLIYFQGNSAPDKSGLPSDRFSAERTGGSVSTLTIQRTQQEDSAVYLCASSYREVSTEAFFGQGTRLTVV.

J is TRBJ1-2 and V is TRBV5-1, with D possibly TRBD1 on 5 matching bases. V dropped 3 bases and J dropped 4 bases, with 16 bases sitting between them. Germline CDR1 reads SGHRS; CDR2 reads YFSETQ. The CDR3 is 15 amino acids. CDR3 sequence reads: CASSSGGSESYGYTF. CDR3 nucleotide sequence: TGCGCCAGCAGCTCGGGGGGTTCAGAATCCTATGGCTACACCTTC.

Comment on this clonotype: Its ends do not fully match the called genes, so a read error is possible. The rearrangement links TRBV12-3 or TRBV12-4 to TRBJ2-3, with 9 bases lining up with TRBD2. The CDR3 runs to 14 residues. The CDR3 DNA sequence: TGTGCCAACAGTTTAGCGGGAGTACTGGATACGCAGTATTTT. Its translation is CANSLAGVLDTQYF.

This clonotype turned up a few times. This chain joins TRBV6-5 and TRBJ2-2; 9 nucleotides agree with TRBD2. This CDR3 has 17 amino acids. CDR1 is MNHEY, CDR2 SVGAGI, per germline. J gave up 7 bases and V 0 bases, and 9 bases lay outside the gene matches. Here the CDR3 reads CASSYSVRRGGIGELFF. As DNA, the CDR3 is TGTGCCAGCAGTTACTCAGTCCGGCGGGGGGGTATCGGGGAGCTGTTTTTT.

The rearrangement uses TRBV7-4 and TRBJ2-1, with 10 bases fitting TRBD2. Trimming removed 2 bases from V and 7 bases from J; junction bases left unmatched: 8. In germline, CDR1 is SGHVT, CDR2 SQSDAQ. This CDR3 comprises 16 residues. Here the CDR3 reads CASSLLAGAPGNEQFF. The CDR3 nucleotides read TGTGCCAGCAGCTTACTAGCGGGGGCCCCCGGGAATGAGCAGTTCTTC.

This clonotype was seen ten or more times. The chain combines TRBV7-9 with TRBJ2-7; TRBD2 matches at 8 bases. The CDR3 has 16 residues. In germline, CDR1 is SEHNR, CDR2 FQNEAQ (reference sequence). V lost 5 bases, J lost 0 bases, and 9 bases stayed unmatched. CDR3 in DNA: TGTGCCAGCAGCGATACCGCCGGGGGGGGCTCCTACGAGCAGTACTTC. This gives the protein CASSDTAGGGSYEQYF.

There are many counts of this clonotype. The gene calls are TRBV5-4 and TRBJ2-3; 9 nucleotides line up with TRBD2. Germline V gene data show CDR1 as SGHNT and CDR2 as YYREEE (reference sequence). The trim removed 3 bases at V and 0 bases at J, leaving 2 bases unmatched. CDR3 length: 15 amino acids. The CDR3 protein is CASSSTSGSTDTQYF. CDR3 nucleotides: TGTGCCAGCAGCTCGACTAGCGGAAGCACAGATACGCAGTATTTT.

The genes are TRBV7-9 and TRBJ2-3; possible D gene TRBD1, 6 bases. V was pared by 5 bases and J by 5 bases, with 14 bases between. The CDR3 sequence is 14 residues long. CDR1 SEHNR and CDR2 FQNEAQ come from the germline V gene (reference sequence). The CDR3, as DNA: TGTGCCAGCAGCCCTCAACAGGGTATAGATACGCAGTATTTT. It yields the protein CASSPQQGIDTQYF.

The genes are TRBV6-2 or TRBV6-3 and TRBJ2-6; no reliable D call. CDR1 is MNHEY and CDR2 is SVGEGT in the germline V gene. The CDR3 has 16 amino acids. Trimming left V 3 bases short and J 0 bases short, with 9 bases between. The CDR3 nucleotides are TGTGCCAGCAGTTATGAGAAGAGCTCTGGGGCCAACGTCCTGACTTTC. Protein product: CASSYEKSSGANVLTF.

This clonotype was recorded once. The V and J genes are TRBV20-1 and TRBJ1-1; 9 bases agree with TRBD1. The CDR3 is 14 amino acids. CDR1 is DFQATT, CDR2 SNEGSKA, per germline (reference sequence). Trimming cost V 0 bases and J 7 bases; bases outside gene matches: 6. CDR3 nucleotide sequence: TGCAGTGCTAGAGATATGGGACAGGGAGGTGAAGCTTTCTTT. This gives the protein CSARDMGQGGEAFF.

The CDR3 sequence is CASSEPGGLTEAFF. CDR3 nucleotide sequence: TGTGCCAGCAGTGAGCCAGGGGGCCTGACTGAAGCTTTCTTT. The chain links TRBV6-1 to TRBJ1-1; TRBD1 agrees at 8 bases. Germline V gene sequence: CDR1 MNHNS, CDR2 SASEGT. CDR3 length: 14 residues. The ends lost 3 bases at V and 5 bases at J; junction bases unmatched: 5.

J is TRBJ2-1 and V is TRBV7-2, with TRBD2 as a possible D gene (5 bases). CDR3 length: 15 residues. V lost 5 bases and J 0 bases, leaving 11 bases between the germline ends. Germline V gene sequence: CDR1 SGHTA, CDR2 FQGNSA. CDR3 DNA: TGTGCCAGCAGCCCTACTAGTTCCTCCTACAATGAGCAGTTCTTC. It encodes CASSPTSSSYNEQFF.

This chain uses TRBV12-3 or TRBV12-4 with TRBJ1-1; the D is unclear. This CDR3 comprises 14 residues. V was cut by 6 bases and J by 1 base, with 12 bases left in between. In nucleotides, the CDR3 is TGTGCCAGCAGACCCGGACGACCGAACACTGAAGCTTTCTTT. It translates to CASRPGRPNTEAFF.

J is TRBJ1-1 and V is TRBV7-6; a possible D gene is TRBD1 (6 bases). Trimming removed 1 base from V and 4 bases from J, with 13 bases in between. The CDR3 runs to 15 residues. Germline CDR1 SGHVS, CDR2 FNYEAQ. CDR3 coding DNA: TGTGCCAGCAGCTTAGAGGGTCAGGGGTCCACTGAAGCTTTCTTT. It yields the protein CASSLEGQGSTEAFF.

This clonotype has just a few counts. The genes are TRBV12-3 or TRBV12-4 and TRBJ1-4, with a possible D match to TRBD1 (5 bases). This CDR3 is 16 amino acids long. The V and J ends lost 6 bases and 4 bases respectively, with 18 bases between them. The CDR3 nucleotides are TGTGCCAGCAGCGCCGGGACGGGGTTAGTTAATGAAAAACTGTTTTTT. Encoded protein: CASSAGTGLVNEKLFF.

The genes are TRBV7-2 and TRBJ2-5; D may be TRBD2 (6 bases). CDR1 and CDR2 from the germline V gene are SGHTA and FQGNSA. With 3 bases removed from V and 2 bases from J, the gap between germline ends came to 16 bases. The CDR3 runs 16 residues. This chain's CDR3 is CASSFGGIGVQETQYF. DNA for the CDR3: TGTGCCAGCAGCTTTGGGGGGATCGGGGTACAAGAGACCCAGTACTTC.

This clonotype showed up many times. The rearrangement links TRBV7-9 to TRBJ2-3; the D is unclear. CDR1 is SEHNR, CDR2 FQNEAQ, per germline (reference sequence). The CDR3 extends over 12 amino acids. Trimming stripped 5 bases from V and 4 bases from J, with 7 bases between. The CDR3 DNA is TGTGCCAGCAGCCCTTCTTCAGATACGCAGTATTTT. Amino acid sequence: CASSPSSDTQYF.

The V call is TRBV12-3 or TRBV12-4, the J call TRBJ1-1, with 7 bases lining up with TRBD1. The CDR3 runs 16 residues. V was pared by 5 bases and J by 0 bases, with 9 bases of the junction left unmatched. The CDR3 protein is CASSPPGTALNTEAFF. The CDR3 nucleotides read TGTGCCAGCAGTCCTCCCGGGACAGCCCTGAACACTGAAGCTTTCTTT.